What follows is one T cell receptor beta chain and its context. What it binds is not known. Here immunoSEQ multiplex PCR was the method, and the copy in TCRdb shows in-frame clones only, minus some. The data contain 40,000 to 50,000 clones, around four fifths of them seen just once; the ten biggest clones take up roughly 13%. In every patient, relapse followed autologous stem cell transplantation, while exposure to brentuximab vedotin differed. Germline loops: CDR1 SNHLY, CDR2 FYNNEI. The CDR3 spans 16 residues. The V and J ends lost 2 bases and 2 bases respectively, with 16 bases between them. These data are taken from a study of PD-1 blockade in classical Hodgkin lymphoma. Study-level points and caveats: Possible causes of repertoire differences, disease activity or prior therapy, remain undefined.

The genes are TRBV2 and TRBJ2-7; D is possibly TRBD1 (5 bases). The sequenced sample was peripheral blood mononuclear cells (PBMCs), obtained at baseline. This TCR derives from a human donor with classical Hodgkin lymphoma. The CDR3 region is CASSESLLLGAYEQYF. The CDR3 nucleotides are TGTGCCAGCAGTGAATCCCTGCTGCTAGGGGCCTACGAGCAGTACTTC.